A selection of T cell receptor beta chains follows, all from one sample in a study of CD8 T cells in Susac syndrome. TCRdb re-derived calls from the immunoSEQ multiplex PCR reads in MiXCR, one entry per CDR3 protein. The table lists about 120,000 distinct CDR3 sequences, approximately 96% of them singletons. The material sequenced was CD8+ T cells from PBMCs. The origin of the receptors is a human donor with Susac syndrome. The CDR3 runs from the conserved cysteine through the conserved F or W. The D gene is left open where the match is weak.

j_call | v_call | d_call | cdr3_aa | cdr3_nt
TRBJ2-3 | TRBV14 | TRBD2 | CASSPDVLVSGKDTQYF | TGTGCCAGCAGCCCCGACGTCCTCGTGAGCGGGAAAGATACGCAGTATTTT
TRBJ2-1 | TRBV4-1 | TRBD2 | CASSLEPSGGRDNEQFF | TGCGCCAGCAGCCTCGAGCCTAGCGGGGGGAGGGACAATGAGCAGTTCTTC
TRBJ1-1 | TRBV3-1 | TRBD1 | CASSQTGTGVNTEAFF | TGTGCCAGCAGCCAAACCGGGACAGGGGTGAACACTGAAGCTTTCTTT
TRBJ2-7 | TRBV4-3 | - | CASSQDIGGPYEQYF | TGCGCCAGCAGCCAAGATATCGGGGGTCCTTACGAGCAGTACTTC
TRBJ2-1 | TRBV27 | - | CASSRGNEQFF | TGTGCCAGCAGTAGAGGCAATGAGCAGTTCTTC
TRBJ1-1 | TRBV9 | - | CASSPRGTLATEAFF | TGTGCCAGCAGCCCCCGCGGGACCTTGGCAACTGAAGCTTTCTTT
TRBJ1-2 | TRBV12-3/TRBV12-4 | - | CASSLWQGHGYTF | TGTGCCAGCAGTTTATGGCAGGGCCATGGCTACACCTTC
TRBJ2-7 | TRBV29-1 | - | CSVGSYEQYF | TGCAGCGTTGGCAGCTACGAGCAGTACTTC
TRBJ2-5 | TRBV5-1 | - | CASSLFETPQETQYF | TGCGCCAGCAGCTTGTTTGAAACCCCACAAGAGACCCAGTACTTC
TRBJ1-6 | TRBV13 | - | CASSLGQVGSYNSPLHF | TGTGCCAGCAGCTTAGGACAGGTCGGGAGCTATAATTCACCCCTCCACTTT